The clone carrying this T cell receptor (beta chain) was detected once. The authors reverse transcribed all of the isolated RNA, so sequencing captured expressed TCRB transcripts. Using immunoSEQ multiplex PCR, the repertoire was profiled, and TCRdb retains in-frame clones only, with some absent. This sample has more than 110,000 clones, with 6% to 7.5% found just once. It was via CD45RO/CCR7/CD25/CD127/CD95/CD27 that CD4+ naive, central memory, regulatory and stem cell-like memory cells were sorted. The sample belongs to a study of beta chain features in type 1 diabetes. At the level of the study: The examined sorted cells totaled 110 million or so across samples.

Germline assignment: CDR1 SGDLS and CDR2 YYNGEE. Trimming took 3 bases from V and 2 from J, leaving 23 bases between them. The CDR3 runs to 18 residues. This chain connects TRBV9 to TRBJ2-5; D is unresolved. The sequence came from a woman aged 25 to 39 in good health. The material sequenced was central memory CD4+ T cells from blood. CDR3 protein: CASSAGSLPGKAQETQYF. The CDR3 DNA reads TGTGCCAGCAGCGCCGGATCTCTCCCAGGCAAAGCTCAAGAGACCCAGTACTTC. Combining the CDR3 with reference TRBV9 and TRBJ2-5 gives the whole variable domain DSGVTQTPKHLITATGQRVTLRCSPRSGDLSVYWYQQSLDQGLQFLIQYYNGEERAKGNILERFSAQQFPDLHSELNLSSLELGDSALYFCASSAGSLPGKAQETQYFGPGTRLLVL.